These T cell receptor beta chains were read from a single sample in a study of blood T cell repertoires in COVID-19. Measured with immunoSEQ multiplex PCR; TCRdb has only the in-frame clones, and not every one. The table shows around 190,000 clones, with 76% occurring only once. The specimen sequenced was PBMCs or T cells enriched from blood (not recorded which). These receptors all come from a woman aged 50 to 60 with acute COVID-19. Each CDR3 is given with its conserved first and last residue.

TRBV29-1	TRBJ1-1	CSVEDTGGANTEAFF
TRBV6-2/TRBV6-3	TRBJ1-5	CASSRQGTQPQHF
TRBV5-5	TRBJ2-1	CASSLARLAGGPSSYNEQFF
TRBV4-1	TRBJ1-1	CASSQEVTGGTEAFF
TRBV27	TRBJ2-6	CASSSGRLSGANVLTF
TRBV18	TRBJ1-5	CASSRGQGANQPQHF
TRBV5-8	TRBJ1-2	CASSLGGPYGYTF
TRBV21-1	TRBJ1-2	CASSPQGLGTGGGYTF
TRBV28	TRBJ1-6	CASTDPRGGSPLHF
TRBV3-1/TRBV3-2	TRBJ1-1	CASSPQLNTEAFF
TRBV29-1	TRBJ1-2	CSVDPTGYYGYTF
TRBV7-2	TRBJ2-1	CASSSQPQTSGGSNEQFF
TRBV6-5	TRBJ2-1	CASSPGVPSYNEQFF
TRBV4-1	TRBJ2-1	CASSQPPGLAGGPTYNEQFF
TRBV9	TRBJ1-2	CASSVEREGGYTF
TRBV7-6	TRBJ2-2	CASSPQGAKTGELFF